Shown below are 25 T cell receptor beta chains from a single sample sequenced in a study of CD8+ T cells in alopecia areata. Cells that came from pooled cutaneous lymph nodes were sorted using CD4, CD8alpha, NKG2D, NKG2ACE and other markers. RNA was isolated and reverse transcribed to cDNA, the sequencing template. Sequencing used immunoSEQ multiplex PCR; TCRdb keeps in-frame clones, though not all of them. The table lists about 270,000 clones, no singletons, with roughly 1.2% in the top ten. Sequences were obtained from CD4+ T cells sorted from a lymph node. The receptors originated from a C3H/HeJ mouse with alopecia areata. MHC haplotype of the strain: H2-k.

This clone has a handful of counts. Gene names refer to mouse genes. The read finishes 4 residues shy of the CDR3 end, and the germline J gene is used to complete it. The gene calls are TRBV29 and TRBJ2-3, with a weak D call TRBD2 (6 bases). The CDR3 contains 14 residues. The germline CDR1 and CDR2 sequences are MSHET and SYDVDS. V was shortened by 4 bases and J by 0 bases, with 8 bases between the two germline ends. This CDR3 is CASSYGGSAETLYF. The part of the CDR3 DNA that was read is TGTGCTAGCAGTTATGGGGGTAGTGCAGAA.

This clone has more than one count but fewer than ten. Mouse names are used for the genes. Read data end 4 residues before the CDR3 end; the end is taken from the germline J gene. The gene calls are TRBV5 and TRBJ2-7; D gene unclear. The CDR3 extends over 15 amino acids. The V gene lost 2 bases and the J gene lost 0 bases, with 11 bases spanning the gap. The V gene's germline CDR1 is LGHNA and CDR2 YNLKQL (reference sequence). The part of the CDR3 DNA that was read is TGTGCCAGCAGCCAAACTTTATTTAGCTCCTAT. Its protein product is CASSQTLFSSY. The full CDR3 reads CASSQTLFSSYEQYF.

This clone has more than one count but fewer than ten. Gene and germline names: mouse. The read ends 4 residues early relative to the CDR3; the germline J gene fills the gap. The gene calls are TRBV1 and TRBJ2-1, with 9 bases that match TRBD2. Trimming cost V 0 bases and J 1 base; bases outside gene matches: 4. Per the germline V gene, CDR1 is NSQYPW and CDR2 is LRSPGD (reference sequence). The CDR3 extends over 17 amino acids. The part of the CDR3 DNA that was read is TGCACCTGCAGTGCAGATTCAACTGGGGGGAACTATGCT. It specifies CTCSADSTGGNYA. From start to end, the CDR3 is CTCSADSTGGNYAEQFF.

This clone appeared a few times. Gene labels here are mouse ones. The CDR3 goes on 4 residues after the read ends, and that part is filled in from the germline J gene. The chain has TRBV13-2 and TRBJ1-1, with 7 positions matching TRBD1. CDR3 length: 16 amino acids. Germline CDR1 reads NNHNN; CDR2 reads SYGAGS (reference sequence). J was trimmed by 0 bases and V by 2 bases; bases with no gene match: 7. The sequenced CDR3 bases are TGTGCCAGCGGTGACGTCAGGGGGATTGCAAACACA. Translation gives CASGDVRGIANT. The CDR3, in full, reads CASGDVRGIANTEVFF.

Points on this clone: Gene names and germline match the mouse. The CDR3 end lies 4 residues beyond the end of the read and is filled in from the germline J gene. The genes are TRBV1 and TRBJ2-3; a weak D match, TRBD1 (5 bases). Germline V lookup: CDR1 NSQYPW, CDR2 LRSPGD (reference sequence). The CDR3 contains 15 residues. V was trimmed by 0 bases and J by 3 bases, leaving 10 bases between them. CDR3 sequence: CTCSADRERAETLYF. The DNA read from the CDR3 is TGCACCTGCAGTGCAGACAGGGAGAGAGCAGAA. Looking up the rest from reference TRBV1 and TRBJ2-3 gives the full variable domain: VTLLEQNPRWRLVPRGQAVNLRCILKNSQYPWMSWYQQDLQKQLQWLFTLRSPGDKEVKSLPGADYLATRVTDTELRLQVANMSQGRTLYCTCSADRERAETLYFGSGTRLTVL.

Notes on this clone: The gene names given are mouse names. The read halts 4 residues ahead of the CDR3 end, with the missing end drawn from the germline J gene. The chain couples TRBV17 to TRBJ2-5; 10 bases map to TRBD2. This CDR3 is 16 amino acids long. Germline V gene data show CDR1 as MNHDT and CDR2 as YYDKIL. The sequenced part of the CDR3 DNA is TGTGCTAGCAGTATGGCCTGGGGGGGCGCGGGAGAC. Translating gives CASSMAWGGAGD. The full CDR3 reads CASSMAWGGAGDTQYF.

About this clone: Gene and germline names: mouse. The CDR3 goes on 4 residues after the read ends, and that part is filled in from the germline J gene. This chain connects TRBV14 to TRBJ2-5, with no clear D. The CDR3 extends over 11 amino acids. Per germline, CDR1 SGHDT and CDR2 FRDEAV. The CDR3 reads CASTMGDTQYF. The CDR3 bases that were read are TGTGCCAGCACCATGGGAGAC.

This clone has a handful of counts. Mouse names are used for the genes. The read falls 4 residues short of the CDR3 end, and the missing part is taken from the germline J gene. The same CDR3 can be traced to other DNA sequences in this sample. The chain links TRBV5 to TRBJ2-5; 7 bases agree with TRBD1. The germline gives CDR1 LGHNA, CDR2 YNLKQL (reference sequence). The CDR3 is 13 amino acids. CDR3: CASSRQGEDTQYF. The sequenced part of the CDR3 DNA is TGTGCCAGCAGCCGCCAGGGGGAAGAC.

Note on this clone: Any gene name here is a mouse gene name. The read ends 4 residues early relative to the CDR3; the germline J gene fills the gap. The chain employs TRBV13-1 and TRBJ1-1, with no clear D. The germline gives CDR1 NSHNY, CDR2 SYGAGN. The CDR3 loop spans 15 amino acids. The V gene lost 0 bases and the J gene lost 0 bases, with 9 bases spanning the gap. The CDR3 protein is CASSDAGRTNTEVFF. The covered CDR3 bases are TGTGCCAGCAGTGATGCAGGCAGGACAAACACA.

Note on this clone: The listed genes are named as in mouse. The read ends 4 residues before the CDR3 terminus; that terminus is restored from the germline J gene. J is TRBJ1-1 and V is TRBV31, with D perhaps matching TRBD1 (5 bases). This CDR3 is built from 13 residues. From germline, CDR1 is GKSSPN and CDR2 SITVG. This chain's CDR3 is CAWSLSAGREVFF. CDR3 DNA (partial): TGTGCCTGGAGTCTATCGGCAGGGAGA.

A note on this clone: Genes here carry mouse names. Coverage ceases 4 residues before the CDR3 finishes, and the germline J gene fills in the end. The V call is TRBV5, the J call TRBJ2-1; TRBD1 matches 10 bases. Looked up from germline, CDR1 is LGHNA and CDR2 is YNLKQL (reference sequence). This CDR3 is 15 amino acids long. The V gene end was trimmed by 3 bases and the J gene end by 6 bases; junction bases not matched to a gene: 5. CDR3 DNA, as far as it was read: TGTGCCAGCAGCCACCGGGACAGGGGTGGTGCT. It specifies CASSHRDRGGA. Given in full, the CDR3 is CASSHRDRGGAEQFF.

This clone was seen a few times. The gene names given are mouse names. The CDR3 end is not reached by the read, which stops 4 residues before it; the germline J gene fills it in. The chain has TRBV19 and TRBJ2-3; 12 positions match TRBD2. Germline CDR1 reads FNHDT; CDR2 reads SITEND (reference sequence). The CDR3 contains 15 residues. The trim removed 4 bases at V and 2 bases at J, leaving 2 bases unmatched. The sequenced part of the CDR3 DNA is TGTGCCAGCAGTGCGACTGGGGGGGCTGCAGAA. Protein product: CASSATGGAAE. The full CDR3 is CASSATGGAAETLYF.

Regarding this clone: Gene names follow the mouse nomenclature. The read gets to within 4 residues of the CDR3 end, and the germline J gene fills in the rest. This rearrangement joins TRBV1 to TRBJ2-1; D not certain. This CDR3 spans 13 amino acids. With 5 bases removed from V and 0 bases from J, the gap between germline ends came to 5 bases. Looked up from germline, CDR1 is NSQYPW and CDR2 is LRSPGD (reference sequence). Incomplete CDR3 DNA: TGCACCTGCAGTCCTATTAACTATGCT. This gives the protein CTCSPINYA. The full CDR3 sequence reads CTCSPINYAEQFF.

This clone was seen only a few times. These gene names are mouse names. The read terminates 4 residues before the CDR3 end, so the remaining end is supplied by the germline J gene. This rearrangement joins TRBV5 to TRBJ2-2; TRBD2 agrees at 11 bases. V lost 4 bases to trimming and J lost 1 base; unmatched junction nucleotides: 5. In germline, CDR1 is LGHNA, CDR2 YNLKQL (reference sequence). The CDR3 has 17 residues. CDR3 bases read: TGTGCCAGCAGCCCCGGGACTGGGGGCCGAAACACCGGG. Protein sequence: CASSPGTGGRNTG. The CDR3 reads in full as CASSPGTGGRNTGQLYF.

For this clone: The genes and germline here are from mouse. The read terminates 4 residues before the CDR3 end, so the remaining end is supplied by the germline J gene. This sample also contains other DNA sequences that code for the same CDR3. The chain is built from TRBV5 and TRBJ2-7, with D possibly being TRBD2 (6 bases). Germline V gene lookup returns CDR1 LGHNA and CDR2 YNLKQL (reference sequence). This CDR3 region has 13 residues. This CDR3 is CASSQESGDEQYF. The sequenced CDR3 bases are TGTGCCAGCAGCCAAGAGTCTGGGGAT.

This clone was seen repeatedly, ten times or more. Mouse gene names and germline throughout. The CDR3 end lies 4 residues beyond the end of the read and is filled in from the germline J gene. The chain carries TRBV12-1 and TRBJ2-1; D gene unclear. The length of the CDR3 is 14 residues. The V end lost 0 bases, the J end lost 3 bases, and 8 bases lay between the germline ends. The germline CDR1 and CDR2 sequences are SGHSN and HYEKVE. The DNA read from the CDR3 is TGTGCCAGCTCTCTCGTTATGGGCTATGCT. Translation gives CASSLVMGYA. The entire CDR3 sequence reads CASSLVMGYAEQFF.

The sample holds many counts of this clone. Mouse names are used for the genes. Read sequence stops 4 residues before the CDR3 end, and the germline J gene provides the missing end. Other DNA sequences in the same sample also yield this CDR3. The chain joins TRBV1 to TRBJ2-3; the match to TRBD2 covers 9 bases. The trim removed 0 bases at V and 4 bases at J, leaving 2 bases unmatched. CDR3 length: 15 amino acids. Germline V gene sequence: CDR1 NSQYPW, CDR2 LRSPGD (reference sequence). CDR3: CTCSADLGGTETLYF. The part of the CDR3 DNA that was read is TGCACCTGCAGTGCAGATCTGGGGGGGACAGAA.

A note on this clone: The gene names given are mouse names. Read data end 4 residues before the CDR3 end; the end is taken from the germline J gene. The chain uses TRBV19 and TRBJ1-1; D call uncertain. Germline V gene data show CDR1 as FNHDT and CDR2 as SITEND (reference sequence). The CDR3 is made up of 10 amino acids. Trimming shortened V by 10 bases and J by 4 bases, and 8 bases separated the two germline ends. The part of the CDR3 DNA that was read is TGTGCCCTGGGGTCCACA. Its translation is CALGST. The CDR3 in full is CALGSTEVFF.

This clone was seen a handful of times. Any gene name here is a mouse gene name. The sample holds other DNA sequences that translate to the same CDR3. The CDR3 sequence is CTCSADGRGGDTQYF. The DNA read from the CDR3 is TGCACCTGCAGTGCAGATGGGAGGGGGGGAGAC. This chain joins TRBV1 and TRBJ2-5; the D gene is possibly TRBD2 (7 bases). Read sequence stops 4 residues before the CDR3 end, and the germline J gene provides the missing end. CDR1 is NSQYPW, CDR2 LRSPGD, per germline (reference sequence). The CDR3 extends over 15 amino acids.

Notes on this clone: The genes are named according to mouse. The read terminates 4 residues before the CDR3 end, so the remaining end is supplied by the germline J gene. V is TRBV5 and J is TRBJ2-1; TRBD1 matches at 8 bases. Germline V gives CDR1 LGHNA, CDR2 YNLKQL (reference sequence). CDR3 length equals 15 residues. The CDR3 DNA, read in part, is TGTGCCAGCAGCCAAGAAGGACAGGGATGGGCT. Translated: CASSQEGQGWA. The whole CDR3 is CASSQEGQGWAEQFF.

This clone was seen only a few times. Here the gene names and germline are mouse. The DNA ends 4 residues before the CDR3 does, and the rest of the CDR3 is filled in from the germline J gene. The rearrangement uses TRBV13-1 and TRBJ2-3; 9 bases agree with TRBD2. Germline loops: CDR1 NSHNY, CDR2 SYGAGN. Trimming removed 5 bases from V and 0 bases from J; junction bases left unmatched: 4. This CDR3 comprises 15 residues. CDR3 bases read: TGTGCCAGCAGGTCTGGGGGGGGTAGTGCAGAA. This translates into CASRSGGGSAE. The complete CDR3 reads CASRSGGGSAETLYF.

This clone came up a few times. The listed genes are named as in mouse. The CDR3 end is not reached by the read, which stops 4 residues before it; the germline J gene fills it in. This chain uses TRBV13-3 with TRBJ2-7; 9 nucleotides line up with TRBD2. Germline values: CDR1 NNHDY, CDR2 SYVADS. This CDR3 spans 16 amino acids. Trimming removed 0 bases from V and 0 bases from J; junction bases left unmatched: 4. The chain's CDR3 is CASSDDTGGSSYEQYF. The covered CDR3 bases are TGTGCCAGCAGTGATGATACTGGGGGGAGCTCCTAT.

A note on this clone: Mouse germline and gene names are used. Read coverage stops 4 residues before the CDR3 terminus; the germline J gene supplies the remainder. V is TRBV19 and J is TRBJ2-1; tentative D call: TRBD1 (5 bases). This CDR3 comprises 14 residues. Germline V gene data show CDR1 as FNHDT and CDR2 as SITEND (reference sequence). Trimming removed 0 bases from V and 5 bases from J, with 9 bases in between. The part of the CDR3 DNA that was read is TGTGCCAGCAGTATAGCAGGGATTGATGCT. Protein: CASSIAGIDA. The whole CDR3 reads CASSIAGIDAEQFF.

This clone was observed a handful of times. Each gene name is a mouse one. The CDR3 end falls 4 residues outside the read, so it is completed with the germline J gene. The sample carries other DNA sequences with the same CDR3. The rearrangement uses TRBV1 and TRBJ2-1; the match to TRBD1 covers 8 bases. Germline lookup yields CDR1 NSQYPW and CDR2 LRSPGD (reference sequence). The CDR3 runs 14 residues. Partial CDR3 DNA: TGCACCTGCAGTGCAGACAGGGGGCGGGCT. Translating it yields CTCSADRGRA. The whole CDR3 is CTCSADRGRAEQFF. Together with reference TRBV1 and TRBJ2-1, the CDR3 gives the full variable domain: VTLLEQNPRWRLVPRGQAVNLRCILKNSQYPWMSWYQQDLQKQLQWLFTLRSPGDKEVKSLPGADYLATRVTDTELRLQVANMSQGRTLYCTCSADRGRAEQFFGPGTRLTVL.

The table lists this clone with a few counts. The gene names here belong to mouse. CDR3 DNA (partial): TGTGCCTGGAGTCTAAGACAAATTAACACCGGG. Its protein product is CAWSLRQINTG. From start to end, the CDR3 is CAWSLRQINTGQLYF. The chain links TRBV31 to TRBJ2-2, with unresolved D. Read coverage stops 4 residues before the CDR3 terminus; the germline J gene supplies the remainder. V dropped 0 bases and J dropped 2 bases, with 10 bases sitting between them. The V gene's germline CDR1 is GKSSPN and CDR2 SITVG. The CDR3 extends over 15 amino acids.